The 10 T cell receptor beta chains below all came from one sample that was sequenced in a study of blood T cell repertoires in COVID-19. The table came from immunoSEQ multiplex PCR; TCRdb's copy has only in-frame clones and leaves some out. The profile shows tens of thousands of clones, around 88% of them singletons. Source material: peripheral blood. Source of these receptors: a man aged 65-85 years with active or convalescent COVID-19.

The V gene is TRBV9, the J gene TRBJ2-1; D not resolved. Germline CDR1 is SGDLS and CDR2 is YYNGEE. Trimming pared 0 bases from V and 2 bases from J, leaving 9 bases between. The CDR3 has 15 residues. The CDR3 loop reads CASSVDSLAYNEQFF. The CDR3 DNA follows: TGTGCCAGCAGCGTAGATAGTTTAGCCTACAATGAGCAGTTCTTC. The whole variable domain, remainder taken from reference TRBV9 and TRBJ2-1, is DSGVTQTPKHLITATGQRVTLRCSPRSGDLSVYWYQQSLDQGLQFLIQYYNGEERAKGNILERFSAQQFPDLHSELNLSSLELGDSALYFCASSVDSLAYNEQFFGPGTRLTVL.

The chain uses TRBV13 and TRBJ2-3; D perhaps matches TRBD2 (6 bases). The CDR3 sequence is 15 residues long. V was clipped by 5 bases and J by 1 base, with 13 bases between them. From germline, CDR1 is PRHDT and CDR2 FYEKMQ (reference sequence). For the CDR3, the DNA is TGTGCCAGCAGCCGGGGACTGAGGGGCACAGATACGCAGTATTTT. Translation: CASSRGLRGTDTQYF.

The genes are TRBV19 and TRBJ1-5; 7 bases map to TRBD1. Germline loops: CDR1 LNHDA, CDR2 SQIVND (reference sequence). The CDR3 runs 16 residues. V lost 5 bases to trimming and J lost 3 bases; unmatched junction nucleotides: 10. Written as DNA, the CDR3 is TGTGCCAGTAGTTACAGATTCGACAGGGACAATCAGCCCCAGCATTTT. Translation gives CASSYRFDRDNQPQHF.

The chain carries TRBV9 and TRBJ1-1, with unresolved D. Trimming left V 0 bases short and J 5 bases short, with 11 bases between. This CDR3 comprises 14 residues. Germline loops: CDR1 SGDLS, CDR2 YYNGEE. The CDR3 protein is CASSVARKDTEAFF. In DNA form, the CDR3 reads TGTGCCAGCAGCGTAGCTAGAAAGGATACTGAAGCTTTCTTT.

This chain links TRBV6-6 with TRBJ2-2; no clear D gene. The V and J ends lost 7 bases and 1 base respectively, with 7 bases between them. Germline-derived CDR1 and CDR2 are MNHNY and SVGAGI (reference sequence). The CDR3 loop spans 13 amino acids. CDR3 region: CASNRGNTGELFF. CDR3 in DNA: TGTGCCAGCAATAGAGGGAACACCGGGGAGCTGTTTTTT.

The chain joins TRBV9 to TRBJ2-3; D is unclear. Trimming removed 0 bases from V and 0 bases from J, with 14 bases in between. CDR1 is SGDLS, CDR2 YYNGEE, per germline. The CDR3 sequence is 17 residues long. CDR3: CASSVAPGKPSTDTQYF. DNA for the CDR3: TGTGCCAGCAGCGTAGCCCCAGGAAAACCTAGCACAGATACGCAGTATTTT.

This clone was counted between two and nine times. The chain combines TRBV6-2 or TRBV6-3 with TRBJ2-7, with D unresolved. The germline V gene has CDR1 MNHEY and CDR2 SVGEGT. V was cut by 6 bases and J by 0 bases, with 12 bases left in between. This CDR3 spans 14 amino acids. In DNA form, the CDR3 reads TGTGCCAGCAGCGTTGCAGGTTCCTCCTACGAGCAGTACTTC. It codes for CASSVAGSSYEQYF.

This rearrangement joins TRBV3-1 (or the pseudogene TRBV3-2) to TRBJ2-2; no clear D. The V end was cut by 1 base, the J end by 5 bases, with 5 bases between. The CDR3 loop spans 13 amino acids. Per germline, CDR1 LGHDT and CDR2 YNNKEL (reference sequence). CDR3 coding DNA: TGTGCCAGCAGCCAAGTACGGACCGGGGAGCTGTTTTTT. Its translation: CASSQVRTGELFF.

V usage is TRBV24-1 and J usage is TRBJ2-3; 10 positions match TRBD2. Germline values: CDR1 KGHDR, CDR2 SFDVKD. The CDR3 has 17 residues. The V and J ends lost 4 bases and 6 bases, in that order; junction bases with no gene match: 12. The CDR3 loop is CATSEPLALAGADTQYF. CDR3 sequence (DNA): TGTGCCACCAGTGAGCCTCTTGCTCTAGCGGGAGCGGATACGCAGTATTTT.

This sequence joins TRBV3-1 (or the pseudogene TRBV3-2) and TRBJ2-1, with 7 bases that match TRBD2. Per germline, CDR1 LGHDT and CDR2 YNNKEL (reference sequence). Trimming removed 5 bases from V and 2 bases from J; junction bases left unmatched: 9. The CDR3 loop spans 16 amino acids. For the CDR3, the DNA is TGTGCCAGCAGCGTTACGTGGGGAGGGCCCTACAATGAGCAGTTCTTC. Translating gives CASSVTWGGPYNEQFF.